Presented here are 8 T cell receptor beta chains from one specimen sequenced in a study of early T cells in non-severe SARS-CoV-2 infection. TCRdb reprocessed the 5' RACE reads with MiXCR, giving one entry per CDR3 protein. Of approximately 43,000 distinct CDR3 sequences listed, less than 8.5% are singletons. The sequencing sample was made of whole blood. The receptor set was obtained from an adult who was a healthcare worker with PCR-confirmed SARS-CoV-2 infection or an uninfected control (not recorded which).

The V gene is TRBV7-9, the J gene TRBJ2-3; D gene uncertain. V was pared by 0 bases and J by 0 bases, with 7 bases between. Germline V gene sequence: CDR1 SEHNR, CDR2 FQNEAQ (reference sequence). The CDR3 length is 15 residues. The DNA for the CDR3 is TGTGCCAGCAGCTTAGCAGGGTACAGCACAGATACGCAGTATTTT. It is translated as CASSLAGYSTDTQYF.

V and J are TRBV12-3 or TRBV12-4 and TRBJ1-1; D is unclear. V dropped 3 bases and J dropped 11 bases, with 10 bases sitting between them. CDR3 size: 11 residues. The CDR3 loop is CASSFGPRAFF. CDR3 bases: TGTGCCAGCAGTTTTGGCCCCCGGGCTTTCTTT.

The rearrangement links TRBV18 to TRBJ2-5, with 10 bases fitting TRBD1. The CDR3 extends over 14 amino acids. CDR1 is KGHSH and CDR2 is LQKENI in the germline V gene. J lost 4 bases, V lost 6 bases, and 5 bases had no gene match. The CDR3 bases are TGTGCCAGCTCGCAGACAGGGGGCGGAGAGACCCAGTACTTC. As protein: CASSQTGGGETQYF.

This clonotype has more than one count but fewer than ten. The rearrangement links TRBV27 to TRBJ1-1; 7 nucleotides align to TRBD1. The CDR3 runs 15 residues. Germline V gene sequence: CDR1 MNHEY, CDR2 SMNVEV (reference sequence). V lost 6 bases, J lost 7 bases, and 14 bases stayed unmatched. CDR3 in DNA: TGTGCCAGCAGCTCCACGGAGGGGGCATATCATGAAGCTTTCTTT. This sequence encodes CASSSTEGAYHEAFF.

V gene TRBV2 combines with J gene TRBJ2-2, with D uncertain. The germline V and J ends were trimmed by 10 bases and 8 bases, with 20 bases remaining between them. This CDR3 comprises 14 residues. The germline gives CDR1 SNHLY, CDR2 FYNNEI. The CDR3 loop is CATRALTVVGELFF. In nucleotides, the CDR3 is TGTGCCACCCGCGCGCTCACCGTTGTAGGGGAGCTGTTTTTT.

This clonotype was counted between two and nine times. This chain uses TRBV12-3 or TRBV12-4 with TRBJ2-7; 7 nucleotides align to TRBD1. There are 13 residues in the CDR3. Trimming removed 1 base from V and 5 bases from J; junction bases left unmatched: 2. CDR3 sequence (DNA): TGTGCCAGCAGTTTAGTAGGGGGCAACGAGCAGTACTTC. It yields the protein CASSLVGGNEQYF.

In nucleotides, the CDR3 is TGCGCCAGCTCAACAGGGCATGAAGCTTTCTTT. This codes for CASSTGHEAFF. The V and J genes are TRBV10-2 and TRBJ1-1; tentatively, D is TRBD1 (6 bases). The length of the CDR3 is 11 residues. The germline V gene encodes CDR1 WSHSY and CDR2 SAAADI. Trimming pared 8 bases from V and 7 bases from J, leaving 11 bases between.

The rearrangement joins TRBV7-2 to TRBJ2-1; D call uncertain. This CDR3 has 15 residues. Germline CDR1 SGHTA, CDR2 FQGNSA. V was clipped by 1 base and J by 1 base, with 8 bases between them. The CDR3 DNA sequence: TGTGCCAGCAGCTTAGTAGGGATATCCTACAATGAGCAGTTCTTC. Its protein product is CASSLVGISYNEQFF. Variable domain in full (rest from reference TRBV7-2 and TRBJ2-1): GAGVSQSPSNKVTEKGKDVELRCDPISGHTALYWYRQSLGQGLEFLIYFQGNSAPDKSGLPSDRFSAERTGGSVSTLTIQRTQQEDSAVYLCASSLVGISYNEQFFGPGTRLTVL.